A selection of T cell receptor beta chains follows, all from one sample in a study of T cell responses to AZD1222 COVID-19 vaccine. Data came from immunoSEQ multiplex PCR; TCRdb stores just in-frame clones and leaves some out. The table records 130,000 to 150,000 clones, around 90% of them present only once. The specimen was peripheral blood, collected on day 0 of AZD1222 vaccination. These receptor sequences come from an adult in good health. The conserved cysteine and the conserved F or W are not part of the CDR3 here.

j_gene: TRBJ1-4
v_gene: TRBV18
CDR3aa: ASSPLTTNEKLF

j_gene: TRBJ1-1
v_gene: TRBV27
CDR3aa: ASSLSTVGYTEAF

j_gene: TRBJ2-2
v_gene: TRBV19
CDR3aa: ASALVVEANTGELF

j_gene: TRBJ1-1
v_gene: TRBV6-5
CDR3aa: ASTPMWAMNTEAF

j_gene: TRBJ1-1
v_gene: TRBV28
CDR3aa: ASSLTGVNTEAF

j_gene: TRBJ2-1
v_gene: TRBV29-1
CDR3aa: SVDGLAGARPYNEQF

j_gene: TRBJ2-7
v_gene: TRBV28
CDR3aa: ASSFGVTALSYEQY

j_gene: TRBJ2-1
v_gene: TRBV7-3
CDR3aa: ASGLAGDNEQF

j_gene: TRBJ2-1
v_gene: TRBV12-3/TRBV12-4
CDR3aa: ASGRDTNEQF

j_gene: TRBJ1-1
v_gene: TRBV6-5
CDR3aa: ASSYRDLRNTEAF

j_gene: TRBJ1-1
v_gene: TRBV19
CDR3aa: ASSARVHPGTEAF

j_gene: TRBJ2-1
v_gene: TRBV20-1
CDR3aa: SASRSERGNNEQF

j_gene: TRBJ1-5
v_gene: TRBV7-8
CDR3aa: ASSYGPQGTGNQPQH

j_gene: TRBJ2-1
v_gene: TRBV28
CDR3aa: ASSETSGRLYNEQF

j_gene: TRBJ1-6
v_gene: TRBV9
CDR3aa: ASSAGGGWESPLH

j_gene: TRBJ2-7
v_gene: TRBV18
CDR3aa: ASSPATIINPSSYEQY

j_gene: TRBJ2-1
v_gene: TRBV4-2
CDR3aa: ASRRGDGTSGQYNEQF

j_gene: TRBJ1-5
v_gene: TRBV19
CDR3aa: GGGEGPYQPQH

j_gene: TRBJ2-7
v_gene: TRBV5-1
CDR3aa: ASSPRGPGLAGGQY

j_gene: TRBJ2-5
v_gene: TRBV19
CDR3aa: ASSGTGGAGTQY

j_gene: TRBJ1-2
v_gene: TRBV7-2
CDR3aa: ASSAWTVRYGYT

j_gene: TRBJ2-1
v_gene: TRBV11-3
CDR3aa: ASSRTGDGNEQF

j_gene: TRBJ2-3
v_gene: TRBV11-2
CDR3aa: ASSPPGGRAY

j_gene: TRBJ1-1
v_gene: TRBV2
CDR3aa: ASSAELWGQGNTEAF

j_gene: TRBJ1-2
v_gene: TRBV5-5
CDR3aa: ASSLGLDSANYGYT

j_gene: TRBJ1-1
v_gene: TRBV6-6
CDR3aa: ASSYQGENTEAF

j_gene: TRBJ2-2
v_gene: TRBV2
CDR3aa: ASRPGLAGGAGELF

j_gene: TRBJ1-2
v_gene: TRBV4-1
CDR3aa: ASSQVNYGYT

j_gene: TRBJ2-1
v_gene: TRBV19
CDR3aa: ASSPHLAGRYNEQF

j_gene: TRBJ2-1
v_gene: TRBV4-2
CDR3aa: ASSQDGTSGYNEQF

j_gene: TRBJ2-1
v_gene: TRBV29-1
CDR3aa: SARIVSRGSYNEQF